This T cell receptor beta chain originates from a study of T cell repertoires in cytomegalovirus infection (dated by TCRdb to between 2018 and 2021). Concerning the study at large: The HLA type of each donor mattered for the analysis, because public TCR beta signatures pointed to carriage of CMV infection along with the matching HLA type.

For sequencing, an Illumina HiSeq 1500 was employed. TCRdb reprocessed the public reads (quality trimming at Q25 with fastp, clone calling with MiXCR) and kept in-frame beta chains. Each entry is one CDR3 protein sequence, shown with its most common DNA and genes. This sample gives about 300,000 distinct CDR3 sequences in total; over 20% of them show up just once. The ten largest clones capture 11% to 15% of the sample. Beyond this particular receptor, the publication reports: Cumulative frequency of public TCR beta family members discriminated carriers of CMV infection plus the relevant HLA type in this cohort and an independent 352-donor cohort. The ex vivo response was dominated by HLA-C-restricted CMV-specific TCR beta clonotypes, and the single most frequent clonotype in two of eight donors was supplied by these HLA-C-restricted clonotypes.

According to the germline V gene, CDR1 reads SQVTM and CDR2 reads ANQGSEA. The junction carries 12 bases between V and J, which are trimmed by 4 bases and 0 bases respectively. The CDR3 holds 14 amino acids from the cysteine to the phenylalanine. The read is trimmed to its CDR3 DNA, 42 bases read in frame from base 1. This clonotype appeared a few times. What antigen it recognizes has not been identified. No base-level quality is on record; no much larger clone is a single base apart. This receptor was taken from a human donor in good health (CMV status not recorded). Some clones in this sample may be carry-over from other donors' samples. The chain was built from TRBV29-1 and TRBJ1-1; no D gene can be assigned with confidence. The sample comprised PBMCs. At the DNA level, the sequence is TGCAGCGTTGCACAGTCGTTAGTGAACACTGAAGCTTTCTTT. The translation is CSVAQSLVNTEAFF.